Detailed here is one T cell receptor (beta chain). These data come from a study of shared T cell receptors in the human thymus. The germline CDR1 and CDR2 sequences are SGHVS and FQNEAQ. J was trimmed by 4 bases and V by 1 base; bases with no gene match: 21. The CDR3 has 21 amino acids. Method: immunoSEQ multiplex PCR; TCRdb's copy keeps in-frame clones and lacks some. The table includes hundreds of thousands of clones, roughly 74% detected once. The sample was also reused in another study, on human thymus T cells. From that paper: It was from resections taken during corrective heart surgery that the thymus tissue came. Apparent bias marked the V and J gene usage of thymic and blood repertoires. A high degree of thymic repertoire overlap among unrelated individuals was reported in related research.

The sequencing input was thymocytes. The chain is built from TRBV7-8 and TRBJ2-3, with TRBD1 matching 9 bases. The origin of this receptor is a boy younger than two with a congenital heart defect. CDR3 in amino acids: CASSLGPPSAPRDREADTQYF. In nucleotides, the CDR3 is TGTGCCAGCAGCTTAGGGCCGCCCTCGGCCCCCCGGGACAGGGAAGCAGATACGCAGTATTTT.